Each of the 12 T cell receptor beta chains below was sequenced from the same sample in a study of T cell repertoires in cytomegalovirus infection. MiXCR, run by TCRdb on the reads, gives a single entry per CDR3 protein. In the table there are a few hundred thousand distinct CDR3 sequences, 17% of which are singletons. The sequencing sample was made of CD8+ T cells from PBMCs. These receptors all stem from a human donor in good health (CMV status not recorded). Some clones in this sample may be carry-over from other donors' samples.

The CDR3 sequence: CASSPGQGAAGYTF. The CDR3 DNA is TGTGCCAGCAGTCCGGGACAGGGAGCGGCTGGCTACACCTTC. The V and J genes are TRBV28 and TRBJ1-2; 9 bases fit TRBD1. The germline CDR1 and CDR2 sequences are MDHEN and SYDVKM. The CDR3 runs 14 residues. Germline trimming cut 5 bases from V and 7 bases from J; bases unmatched to any gene: 8.

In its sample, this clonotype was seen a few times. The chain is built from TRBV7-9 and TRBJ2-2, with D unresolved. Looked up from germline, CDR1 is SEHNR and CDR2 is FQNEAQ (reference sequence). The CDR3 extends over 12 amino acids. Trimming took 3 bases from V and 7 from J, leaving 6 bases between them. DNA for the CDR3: TGTGCCAGCAGCTTTGCGGACGGGGAGCTGTTTTTT. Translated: CASSFADGELFF.

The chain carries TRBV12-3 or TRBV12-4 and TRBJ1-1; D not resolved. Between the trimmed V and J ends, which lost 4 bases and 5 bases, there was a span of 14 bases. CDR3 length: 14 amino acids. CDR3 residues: CASSSPPPVTEAFF. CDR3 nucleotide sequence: TGTGCCAGCAGTTCCCCCCCCCCGGTGACTGAAGCTTTCTTT.

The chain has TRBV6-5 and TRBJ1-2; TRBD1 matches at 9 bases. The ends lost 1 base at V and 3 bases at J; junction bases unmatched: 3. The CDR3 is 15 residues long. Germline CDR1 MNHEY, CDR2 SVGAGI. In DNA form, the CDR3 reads TGTGCCAGCAGTTACTTAGGGGACAGGGACTATGGCTACACCTTC. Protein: CASSYLGDRDYGYTF.

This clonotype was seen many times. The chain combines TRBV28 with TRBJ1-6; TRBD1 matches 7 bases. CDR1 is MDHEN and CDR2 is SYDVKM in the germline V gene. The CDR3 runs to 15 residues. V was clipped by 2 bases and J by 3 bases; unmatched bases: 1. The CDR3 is CASSLGDSYNSPLHF. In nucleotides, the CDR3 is TGTGCCAGCAGTTTAGGGGACAGCTATAATTCACCCCTCCACTTT.

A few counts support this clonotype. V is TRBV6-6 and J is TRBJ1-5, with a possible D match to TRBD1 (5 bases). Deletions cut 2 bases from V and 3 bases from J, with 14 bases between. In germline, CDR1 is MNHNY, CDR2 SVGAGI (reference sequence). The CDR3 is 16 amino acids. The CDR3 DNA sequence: TGTGCCAGCAGTTACCGGAAGGTGACAGTCAATCAGCCCCAGCATTTT. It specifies CASSYRKVTVNQPQHF.

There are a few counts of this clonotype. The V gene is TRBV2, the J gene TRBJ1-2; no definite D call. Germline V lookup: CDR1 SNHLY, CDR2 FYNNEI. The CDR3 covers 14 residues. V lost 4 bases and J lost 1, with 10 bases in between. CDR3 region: CASSGALLNYGYTF. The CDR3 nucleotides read TGTGCCAGCAGTGGGGCCCTTCTTAACTATGGCTACACCTTC.

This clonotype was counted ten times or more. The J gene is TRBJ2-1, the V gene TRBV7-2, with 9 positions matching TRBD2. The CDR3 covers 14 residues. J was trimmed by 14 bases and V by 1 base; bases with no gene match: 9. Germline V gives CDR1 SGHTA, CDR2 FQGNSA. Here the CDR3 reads CASSLGLGGGAEFF. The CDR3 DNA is TGTGCCAGCAGCTTAGGGTTGGGCGGGGGGGCTGAGTTCTTC.

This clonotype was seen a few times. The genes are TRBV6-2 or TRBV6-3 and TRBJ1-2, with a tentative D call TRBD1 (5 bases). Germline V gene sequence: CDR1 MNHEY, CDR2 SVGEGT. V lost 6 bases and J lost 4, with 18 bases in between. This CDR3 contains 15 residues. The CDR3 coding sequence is TGTGCCAGCAGCAGACTCGAGACAGTGACCTATGGCTACACCTTC. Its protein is CASSRLETVTYGYTF.

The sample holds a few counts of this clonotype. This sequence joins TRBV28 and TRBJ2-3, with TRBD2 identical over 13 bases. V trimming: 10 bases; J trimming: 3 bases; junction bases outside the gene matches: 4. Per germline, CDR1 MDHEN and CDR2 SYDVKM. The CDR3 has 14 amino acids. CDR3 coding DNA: TGTGCCACACAGGGACTAGCGGGAACAGATACGCAGTATTTT. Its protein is CATQGLAGTDTQYF.

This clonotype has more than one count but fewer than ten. CDR3 coding DNA: TGTGCCAGCAGTACGCCGGGACAGACCTACGAGCAGTACTTC. Translation: CASSTPGQTYEQYF. The chain has TRBV6-5 and TRBJ2-7; 7 nucleotides align to TRBD1. The length of the CDR3 is 14 residues. Trimming took 5 bases from V and 2 from J; bases not matched to a gene: 6. Germline V gene data show CDR1 as MNHEY and CDR2 as SVGAGI.

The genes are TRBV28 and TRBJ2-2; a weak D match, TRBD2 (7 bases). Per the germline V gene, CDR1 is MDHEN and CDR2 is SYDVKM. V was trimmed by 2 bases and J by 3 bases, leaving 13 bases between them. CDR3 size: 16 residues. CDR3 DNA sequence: TGTGCCAGCAGTTTACCGGGGGCGGGGGACACCGGGGAGCTGTTTTTT. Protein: CASSLPGAGDTGELFF.